Within the sample, the clone carrying this T cell receptor beta chain is medium-sized (0.01 to 0.1%). Since it is a stray read in a library aimed at alpha chains, this beta chain has a size that is not meaningful. As to time point: sample taken at primary tumor resection. Sequencing of whole RNA from tumor, nontumor lung or frozen PBMC involved no sorting. The record originates from a study of spatial heterogeneity in lung cancer. TCRdb re-derived calls from the 5' RACE reads in MiXCR, one entry per CDR3 protein. The sample lists around 4,000 distinct CDR3 sequences, 34% occurring once. V lost 0 bases to trimming and J lost 2 bases; unmatched junction nucleotides: 14. CDR3 size: 18 residues. Germline lookup yields CDR1 DFQATT and CDR2 SNEGSKA (reference sequence).

Here the sequenced sample was PBMCs, taken at surgery. V is TRBV20-1 and J is TRBJ2-3; 7 nucleotides line up with TRBD1. The source of this sequence is a male donor with early-stage non-small cell lung cancer. The CDR3 here is CSARDPRTGLPSTDTQYF. Written as DNA, the CDR3 is TGCAGTGCTAGAGATCCCCGGACAGGCCTTCCTTCCACAGATACGCAGTATTTT.